What follows are 3 T cell receptor beta chains derived from one specimen sequenced in a study of T cell repertoires in cytomegalovirus infection. TCRdb fed the reads into MiXCR, producing one record per CDR3 protein. The sample holds around 630,000 distinct CDR3 sequences; more than 20% are singletons and the top ten take approximately 8%. The specimen was CD8+ T cells from PBMCs. The origin of the receptors is a human donor in good health (CMV status not recorded). Some clones in this sample may be carry-over from other donors' samples.

This clonotype has just a few counts. The V gene is TRBV28, the J gene TRBJ2-5; 8 bases fit TRBD1. The CDR3 consists of 15 residues. V was clipped by 3 bases and J by 5 bases; unmatched bases: 8. Germline V CDR1 and CDR2: MDHEN, SYDVKM. The CDR3 here is CASSFARDRPETQYF. The DNA of the CDR3 is TGTGCCAGCAGTTTTGCCCGGGACAGGCCGGAGACCCAGTACTTC.

CDR3 bases: TGTGCCAGCAGTTCGCTCGGGACAGGGAGCGAAAAACTGTTTTTT. This codes for CASSSLGTGSEKLFF. The gene calls are TRBV6-6 and TRBJ1-4, with 9 bases lining up with TRBD1. CDR3 length: 15 residues. V was pared by 4 bases and J by 8 bases, with 8 bases of the junction left unmatched. Germline assignment: CDR1 MNHNY and CDR2 SVGAGI (reference sequence).

The rearrangement uses TRBV29-1 and TRBJ1-2; the D is unclear. Germline V gives CDR1 SQVTM, CDR2 ANQGSEA. The CDR3 runs to 15 residues. V was pared by 2 bases and J by 4 bases, with 17 bases between. The DNA of the CDR3 is TGCAGCGTTGAACATGCGGGCACGAGGGTCTATGGCTACACCTTC. Translating it yields CSVEHAGTRVYGYTF.